A single sample is the source of the 26 T cell receptor beta chains below, sequenced in a study of blood T cell repertoires in COVID-19. Sequenced by immunoSEQ multiplex PCR; TCRdb stores in-frame clones only, minus some. The sample holds 100,000 or so clones, roughly 87% seen once. The sequenced material came from peripheral blood. Receptor source: a woman aged 45 to 65 with COVID-19, enrolled during active disease.

The rearrangement uses TRBV5-1 and TRBJ2-5; D might be TRBD2 (7 bases). Per germline, CDR1 SGHRS and CDR2 YFSETQ. Deletions cut 0 bases from V and 5 bases from J, with 14 bases between. CDR3 size: 15 residues. The CDR3 sequence is CASSLEGGPWETQYF. CDR3 sequence (DNA): TGCGCCAGCAGCTTGGAGGGGGGGCCCTGGGAGACCCAGTACTTC.

The V gene is TRBV7-9, the J gene TRBJ1-4; no reliable D call. The V end was cut by 2 bases, the J end by 0 bases, with 13 bases between. Germline V gene lookup returns CDR1 SEHNR and CDR2 FQNEAQ (reference sequence). CDR3 length: 17 residues. The CDR3 coding sequence is TGTGCCAGCAGCTTATGGCGGGGAATTGCAACTAATGAAAAACTGTTTTTT. Translating it yields CASSLWRGIATNEKLFF.

V and J are TRBV25-1 and TRBJ1-6; D is perhaps TRBD1 (5 bases). CDR3 length equals 15 residues. The V and J ends lost 0 bases and 8 bases respectively, with 11 bases between them. Germline V gene data show CDR1 as MGHDK and CDR2 as SYGVNS. The DNA of the CDR3 is TGTGCCAGCAGTGAATATGTCGGGGGTCATTCACCCCTCCACTTT. Amino acids: CASSEYVGGHSPLHF.

This clone appeared a single time. The chain combines TRBV3-1 (or the pseudogene TRBV3-2) with TRBJ1-2, with 8 bases that match TRBD1. J was trimmed by 4 bases and V by 6 bases; bases with no gene match: 7. The CDR3 covers 14 residues. The germline V gene encodes CDR1 LGHDT and CDR2 YNNKEL (reference sequence). Here the CDR3 reads CASSRKDRAYGYTF. DNA of the CDR3: TGTGCCAGCAGTCGTAAGGACAGGGCCTATGGCTACACCTTC.

The table lists this clone with a count of one. V and J are TRBV6-2 or TRBV6-3 and TRBJ1-2; D perhaps matches TRBD1 (6 bases). V was shortened by 2 bases and J by 7 bases, with 17 bases between the two germline ends. Germline V gene data show CDR1 as MNHEY and CDR2 as SVGEGT. The CDR3 has 15 amino acids. The CDR3 is CASSYANREYGGYTF. DNA of the CDR3: TGTGCCAGCAGTTACGCGAACAGGGAATACGGTGGCTACACCTTC.

The gene calls are TRBV29-1 and TRBJ2-7; D ambiguous. From germline, CDR1 is SQVTM and CDR2 ANQGSEA. CDR3 length: 13 amino acids. Trimming pared 3 bases from V and 2 bases from J, leaving 11 bases between. CDR3 in amino acids: CSVDRILTYEQYF. The CDR3 DNA is TGCAGCGTTGACAGAATTCTGACCTACGAGCAGTACTTC.

The genes are TRBV11-3 and TRBJ1-2, with unresolved D. This CDR3 region has 12 residues. Trimming removed 1 base at V and 7 bases at J, with 7 bases between. Germline CDR1 is SGHNT and CDR2 is YENEEA. This CDR3 is CASSLGHVGYTF. For the CDR3, the DNA is TGTGCCAGCAGCTTAGGACACGTTGGCTACACCTTC.

The chain links TRBV2 to TRBJ1-2; a possible D gene is TRBD1 (5 bases). This CDR3 is built from 14 residues. Per the germline V gene, CDR1 is SNHLY and CDR2 is FYNNEI. V was shortened by 5 bases and J by 1 base, with 11 bases between the two germline ends. CDR3 DNA sequence: TGTGCCAGCAGTTTGGGGGAGGTTAACTATGGCTACACCTTC. It is translated as CASSLGEVNYGYTF.

The chain recombines TRBV27 with TRBJ2-7, with 10 bases matching TRBD1. The CDR3 is made up of 15 amino acids. Trimming cost V 5 bases and J 5 bases; bases outside gene matches: 9. Germline assignment: CDR1 MNHEY and CDR2 SMNVEV (reference sequence). CDR3 in DNA: TGTGCCAGCAGTCCCACCGGGACAGGGGTCCACGAGCAGTACTTC. Translating it yields CASSPTGTGVHEQYF.

The chain employs TRBV5-1 and TRBJ2-3; weak D call: TRBD1 (5 bases). The CDR3 length is 12 residues. V lost 5 bases to trimming and J lost 5 bases, with 9 bases between them. Per the germline V gene, CDR1 is SGHRS and CDR2 is YFSETQ. This chain's CDR3 is CASSSQGDTQYF. In DNA, the CDR3 is TGCGCCAGCAGTTCCCAGGGAGATACGCAGTATTTT.

Only one count was recorded for this clone. This sequence joins TRBV6-2 or TRBV6-3 and TRBJ2-7, with TRBD2 identical over 11 bases. Per the germline V gene, CDR1 is MNHEY and CDR2 is SVGEGT. V lost 5 bases and J lost 4; bases outside the gene matches: 7. The CDR3 extends over 15 amino acids. The DNA for the CDR3 is TGTGCCAGCAGTGTAACCGGGACTAGCGGTTACGAGCAGTACTTC. Protein sequence: CASSVTGTSGYEQYF.

The V gene is TRBV12-5, the J gene TRBJ1-2, with 8 bases lining up with TRBD1. Germline assignment: CDR1 LGHNT and CDR2 FRNRAP. This CDR3 is 15 amino acids long. With 3 bases clipped from V and 5 bases from J, the junction kept 8 bases outside the gene matches. The CDR3 DNA sequence: TGTGCTAGTGGTTTCACCAGGGGGCCCGAATATGGCTACACCTTC. This gives the protein CASGFTRGPEYGYTF.

Only one count was recorded for this clone. This chain connects TRBV18 to TRBJ1-1; 10 nucleotides align to TRBD1. Germline lookup yields CDR1 KGHSH and CDR2 LQKENI. There are 15 residues in the CDR3. V was pared by 5 bases and J by 5 bases, with 8 bases of the junction left unmatched. The CDR3 is CASSERQGAGTEAFF. The CDR3 DNA follows: TGTGCCAGCTCAGAACGACAGGGGGCAGGGACTGAAGCTTTCTTT.

DNA of the CDR3: TGTGCCAGCAGCTTAGAGGGGTTATACACTGAAGCTTTCTTT. It translates to CASSLEGLYTEAFF. The J gene is TRBJ1-1, the V gene TRBV7-2, with a tentative D call TRBD1 (5 bases). The V gene's germline CDR1 is SGHTA and CDR2 FQGNSA. The CDR3 extends over 14 amino acids. V was trimmed by 1 base and J by 3 bases, leaving 9 bases between them.

The chain links TRBV19 to TRBJ2-7; D is ambiguous. Between the trimmed V and J ends, which lost 3 bases and 3 bases, there was a span of 9 bases. Germline CDR1 reads LNHDA; CDR2 reads SQIVND (reference sequence). The CDR3 spans 13 residues. The CDR3 reads CASSMSSDYEQYF. CDR3 DNA: TGTGCCAGTAGTATGTCCAGTGACTACGAGCAGTACTTC.

V is TRBV28 and J is TRBJ1-2; weak D call: TRBD1 (5 bases). The germline CDR1 and CDR2 sequences are MDHEN and SYDVKM. This CDR3 has 15 residues. The germline V and J ends were trimmed by 3 bases and 1 base, with 12 bases remaining between them. The CDR3 sequence: CASSLPQGLNYGYTF. The CDR3 nucleotides read TGTGCCAGCAGTTTGCCCCAGGGACTTAACTATGGCTACACCTTC.

The chain has TRBV7-2 and TRBJ2-3; 9 nucleotides match TRBD2. The CDR3 extends over 14 amino acids. The V gene's germline CDR1 is SGHTA and CDR2 FQGNSA. The V segment lost 3 bases and the J segment 3 bases; nucleotides outside the gene matches: 1. The CDR3 bases are TGTGCCAGCAGCTTCGGACTAGCGACAGATACGCAGTATTTT. It specifies CASSFGLATDTQYF.

The chain is built from TRBV7-9 and TRBJ2-7; D perhaps matches TRBD1 (6 bases). CDR1 SEHNR and CDR2 FQNEAQ come from the germline V gene (reference sequence). V was pared by 1 base and J by 1 base, with 11 bases between. The CDR3 has 15 residues. CDR3 amino acids: CASSLGETGSYEQYF. Here the CDR3 DNA reads TGTGCCAGCAGCTTAGGGGAGACAGGATCCTACGAGCAGTACTTC.

The rearrangement links TRBV28 to TRBJ2-5, with D perhaps TRBD1 (6 bases). This CDR3 has 18 residues. Germline V gene data show CDR1 as MDHEN and CDR2 as SYDVKM. Deletions cut 5 bases from V and 4 bases from J, with 26 bases between. CDR3 sequence: CASSLGKLGRGGSETQYF. In DNA form, the CDR3 reads TGTGCCAGCAGTCTGGGGAAACTCGGCAGGGGCGGTTCAGAGACCCAGTACTTC.

The rearrangement links TRBV4-1 to TRBJ1-6; 7 bases are shared with TRBD1. The CDR3 is made up of 16 amino acids. CDR1 and CDR2 from the germline V gene are MGHRA and YSYEKL. The ends lost 0 bases at V and 4 bases at J; junction bases unmatched: 3. The DNA for the CDR3 is TGCGCCAGCAGCCAAGAACCGGGACAGTATAATTCACCCCTCCACTTT. Encoded protein: CASSQEPGQYNSPLHF.

The chain recombines TRBV5-4 with TRBJ2-1, with 7 nucleotides matching TRBD1. The CDR3 is 14 amino acids. Trimming removed 4 bases from V and 8 bases from J; junction bases left unmatched: 9. Germline CDR1 reads SGHNT; CDR2 reads YYREEE (reference sequence). The CDR3 loop reads CASSPGQVSDEQFF. CDR3 bases: TGTGCCAGCAGCCCCGGACAGGTTTCGGATGAGCAGTTCTTC.

This clone has a handful of counts. V and J are TRBV7-2 and TRBJ2-6; TRBD2 is a possible D gene (7 bases). Between the trimmed V and J ends, which lost 3 bases and 0 bases, there was a span of 15 bases. This CDR3 spans 18 amino acids. Germline values: CDR1 SGHTA, CDR2 FQGNSA. CDR3 in amino acids: CASSFYGGRVSGANVLTF. CDR3 DNA: TGTGCCAGCAGCTTCTACGGGGGGCGCGTCTCTGGGGCCAACGTCCTGACTTTC.

V is TRBV28 and J is TRBJ1-2; a weak D match, TRBD1 (5 bases). The length of the CDR3 is 13 residues. Germline V gives CDR1 MDHEN, CDR2 SYDVKM. V was trimmed by 5 bases and J by 5 bases, leaving 12 bases between them. CDR3 nucleotides: TGTGCCAGCAGTCCACTACAGGAGTATGGCTACACCTTC. Translated: CASSPLQEYGYTF.

This clone was observed a single time. This chain uses TRBV7-3 with TRBJ2-1; perhaps TRBD2 as D (5 bases). Trimming pared 1 base from V and 7 bases from J, leaving 8 bases between. The germline V gene has CDR1 SGHTA and CDR2 FQGTGA. This CDR3 contains 13 residues. Written as DNA, the CDR3 is TGTGCCAGCAGCTTAAGTTCGGGGAATGAGCAGTTCTTC. It yields the protein CASSLSSGNEQFF.

This clone was counted once. The chain uses TRBV4-2 and TRBJ2-1; D is perhaps TRBD1 (5 bases). With 3 bases removed from V and 0 bases from J, the gap between germline ends came to 12 bases. The CDR3 is 16 amino acids. CDR1 is LGHNA, CDR2 YNFKEQ, per germline. The CDR3 is CASSHEQGDSYNEQFF. The CDR3 nucleotides read TGTGCCAGCAGCCACGAACAAGGGGACTCCTACAATGAGCAGTTCTTC.

V gene TRBV6-5 combines with J gene TRBJ1-3; the match to TRBD1 covers 7 bases. The J segment lost 0 bases and the V segment lost 7 bases, leaving 3 bases of the junction unmatched. This CDR3 is 14 amino acids long. Germline loops: CDR1 MNHEY, CDR2 SVGAGI. The CDR3 DNA reads TGTGCCAGCACGGACAGGAACTCTGGAAACACCATATATTTT. Translation: CASTDRNSGNTIYF.